The sequence of this T cell receptor (beta chain) was determined in a study of blood T cell repertoires in COVID-19. The CDR3 spans 15 residues. Trimming took 9 bases from V and 7 from J, leaving 21 bases between them. The V gene's germline CDR1 is MNHEY and CDR2 SVGAGI. As processed by the authors: How many nucleated cells were present was estimated from reference gene primer amplification. Clones were read by immunoSEQ multiplex PCR, and TCRdb kept only the in-frame ones, dropping some. V and J calls and clone size follow that table, whereas D and trimming were derived from the DNA. The sample records some 270,000 clones, around nine tenths being singletons.

The chain combines TRBV6-5 with TRBJ2-2; possible D gene TRBD1, 6 bases. The clonotype was recovered from a woman aged 55-69 years who had recovered from COVID-19. Source material: peripheral blood. The CDR3 DNA reads TGTGCCAGTGCCGGTCACAGGGCGACCAGCGGGGAGCTGTTTTTT. Protein product: CASAGHRATSGELFF.